The 15 T cell receptor beta chains in this list originate from one sample, sequenced in a study of CD8 T cells in ankylosing spondylitis. TCRdb analysed the 5' RACE reads with MiXCR anew, one entry per CDR3 protein. Counted here are approximately 300,000 distinct CDR3 sequences, around 21% occurring once; the ten biggest clones make up 3.5%. The material sequenced was blood, either unsorted or a sorted T cell fraction (not recorded which). Receptors were obtained from a female donor with ankylosing spondylitis or in good health (not recorded which).

The chain links TRBV11-2 to TRBJ1-1; no definite D call. The CDR3 runs to 14 residues. Trimming stripped 3 bases from V and 5 bases from J, with 13 bases between. The germline V gene encodes CDR1 SGHAT and CDR2 FQNNGV. CDR3 sequence reads: CASSLAFVRTEAFF. In DNA form, the CDR3 reads TGTGCCAGCAGCTTGGCCTTTGTTAGGACTGAAGCTTTCTTT.

This clonotype was counted between two and nine times. The chain employs TRBV20-1 and TRBJ2-7; D possibly corresponds to TRBD1 (6 bases). This CDR3 comprises 13 residues. CDR1 and CDR2 from the germline V gene are DFQATT and SNEGSKA (reference sequence). V lost 4 bases to trimming and J lost 2 bases, with 12 bases between them. The CDR3 DNA reads TGCAGTGCTAAACAGGGCCCGACCTACGAGCAGTACTTC. This codes for CSAKQGPTYEQYF.

The J gene is TRBJ2-3, the V gene TRBV6-5; 7 positions match TRBD2. Per germline, CDR1 MNHEY and CDR2 SVGAGI. The CDR3 covers 15 residues. V trimming: 0 bases; J trimming: 1 base; junction bases outside the gene matches: 1. CDR3 amino acids: CASSYSAGGTDTQYF. The DNA of the CDR3 is TGTGCCAGCAGTTACTCTGCGGGAGGCACAGATACGCAGTATTTT.

The J gene is TRBJ2-1, the V gene TRBV28; D is unclear. This CDR3 is 13 amino acids long. Germline V CDR1 and CDR2: MDHEN, SYDVKM. Trimming left V 5 bases short and J 5 bases short, with 10 bases between. CDR3 nucleotides: TGTGCCAGCAGTCCCTTCACTAACAATGAGCAGTTCTTC. Its protein product is CASSPFTNNEQFF.

The J gene is TRBJ2-1, the V gene TRBV12-3 or TRBV12-4; 8 bases are shared with TRBD1. This CDR3 spans 15 amino acids. The V gene end was trimmed by 5 bases and the J gene end by 0 bases; junction bases not matched to a gene: 3. The CDR3 bases are TGTGCCAGCAGTCACAGGGGGGCCTCCTACAATGAGCAGTTCTTC. Its protein is CASSHRGASYNEQFF.

The gene calls are TRBV12-3 or TRBV12-4 and TRBJ2-2, with no clear D. CDR3 length: 12 amino acids. Trimming left V 2 bases short and J 6 bases short, with 4 bases between. Written as DNA, the CDR3 is TGTGCCAGCAGTTTATACCCCGGGGAGCTGTTTTTT. Protein product: CASSLYPGELFF.

This clonotype was seen a few times. This sequence joins TRBV28 and TRBJ1-1; 7 bases match TRBD1. The germline gives CDR1 MDHEN, CDR2 SYDVKM. The CDR3 is 14 amino acids. The trim removed 3 bases at V and 8 bases at J, leaving 9 bases unmatched. CDR3 bases: TGTGCCAGCAGTTTCCAGGGACAGCGGATGGAAGCTTTCTTT. Translated, it gives CASSFQGQRMEAFF.

This clonotype was counted only a few times. The V call is TRBV30, the J call TRBJ2-1; possibly TRBD2 for D (6 bases). CDR3 length: 13 amino acids. CDR1 and CDR2 (germline): GTSNPN, SVGIG (reference sequence). With 2 bases removed from V and 5 bases from J, the gap between germline ends came to 10 bases. CDR3 protein: CAWSPGTHNEQFF. The CDR3 nucleotides are TGTGCCTGGAGTCCCGGGACTCACAATGAGCAGTTCTTC. Full variable domain (rest looked up from reference TRBV30 and TRBJ2-1): SQTIHQWPATLVQPVGSPLSLECTVEGTSNPNLYWYRQAAGRGLQLLFYSVGIGQISSEVPQNLSASRPQDRQFILSSKKLLLSDSGFYLCAWSPGTHNEQFFGPGTRLTVL.

In this sample, this clonotype turned up many times. This chain uses TRBV10-3 with TRBJ1-1, with 10 positions matching TRBD1. V lost 3 bases to trimming and J lost 2 bases; unmatched junction nucleotides: 3. Germline V gives CDR1 ENHRY, CDR2 SYGVKD. The CDR3 covers 15 residues. The CDR3 here is CAISDRTGGNTEAFF. The DNA for the CDR3 is TGTGCCATCAGTGATCGGACAGGGGGTAACACTGAAGCTTTCTTT.

This clonotype has just a few counts. The CDR3: CASSPDTGRRTRSEKLFF. For the CDR3, the DNA is TGTGCCAGCAGCCCCGACACGGGACGAAGGACTCGCTCTGAAAAACTGTTTTTT. The rearrangement links TRBV14 to TRBJ1-4, with a weak D call TRBD1 (5 bases). Germline CDR1 and CDR2: SGHDN and FVKESK. The CDR3 is 18 residues long. V lost 4 bases and J 7 bases, leaving 25 bases between the germline ends.

V usage is TRBV6-2 or TRBV6-3 and J usage is TRBJ2-1, with 10 bases matching TRBD1. There are 13 residues in the CDR3. Germline CDR1 is MNHEY and CDR2 is SVGEGT. Germline trimming cut 8 bases from V and 7 bases from J; bases unmatched to any gene: 5. The CDR3, as DNA: TGTGCCAGCTGGACAGGGGGTAAGAATGAGCAGTTCTTC. Protein product: CASWTGGKNEQFF.

This clonotype has only a few counts. This chain uses TRBV20-1 with TRBJ2-1; 8 bases line up with TRBD2. The ends lost 7 bases at V and 4 bases at J; junction bases unmatched: 9. The CDR3 consists of 14 residues. From germline, CDR1 is DFQATT and CDR2 SNEGSKA (reference sequence). The CDR3 nucleotides are TGCAGTGTGCATAGCGGGATCTTTTACAATGAGCAGTTCTTC. Its protein is CSVHSGIFYNEQFF.

The chain employs TRBV20-1 and TRBJ2-2, with 11 bases identical to TRBD2. V lost 6 bases to trimming and J lost 2 bases; unmatched junction nucleotides: 8. There are 16 residues in the CDR3. Germline V gene data show CDR1 as DFQATT and CDR2 as SNEGSKA (reference sequence). Here the CDR3 DNA reads TGCAGTGCCTTGAATCTAGCGGGGGGAAACACCGGGGAGCTGTTTTTT. This sequence encodes CSALNLAGGNTGELFF.

This clonotype has only a few counts. The rearrangement joins TRBV6-5 to TRBJ2-1; 9 positions agree with TRBD1. This CDR3 has 19 amino acids. Germline values: CDR1 MNHEY, CDR2 SVGAGI. The V segment lost 2 bases and the J segment 7 bases; nucleotides outside the gene matches: 18. The CDR3 reads CASSYPPYRQGQGGNEQFF. CDR3 DNA: TGTGCCAGCAGTTACCCACCCTATAGGCAGGGACAGGGAGGGAATGAGCAGTTCTTC.

In this sample, this clonotype turned up many times. This chain connects TRBV12-3 or TRBV12-4 to TRBJ1-4; 7 positions match TRBD1. The CDR3 is 14 residues long. V trimming: 5 bases; J trimming: 7 bases; junction bases outside the gene matches: 7. CDR3 sequence: CASSNRGIGEKLFF. CDR3 DNA: TGTGCCAGCAGTAACAGGGGAATTGGTGAAAAACTGTTTTTT.